This TCR beta chain was identified during a study of Graves' ophthalmopathy and Graves' hyperthyroidism. Exclusion applied to patients with other autoimmune diseases, uncontrolled infections, pregnancy or lactation. This clonotype was seen repeatedly, ten times or more. The antigen is not known. The CDR3 contains 15 residues. Trimming cost V 5 bases and J 1 base, with 12 bases left between them. Findings and limits, study-wide: Most expanded clonotypes in thyroid above 0.001 frequency also showed up in blood.

Researchers took RNA transcripts and amplified TCR beta CDR3 regions from them. First-round RT-PCR relied on HTBI primers, and a second-round multiplex PCR came next. TCRdb recomputed calls from the multiplex PCR reads with MiXCR, one row per CDR3 protein. The profile shows over a million distinct CDR3 sequences, about 36% of them singletons. J is TRBJ1-3 and V is TRBV12-3 or TRBV12-4, with D hard to call. This receptor was identified in an adult man with Graves' hyperthyroidism. The sequenced sample was peripheral blood or thyroid tissue (not recorded which). The CDR3 reads CASSPTGDSGNTIYF. CDR3 coding DNA: TGTGCCAGCAGTCCGACGGGCGATTCTGGAAACACCATATATTTT.